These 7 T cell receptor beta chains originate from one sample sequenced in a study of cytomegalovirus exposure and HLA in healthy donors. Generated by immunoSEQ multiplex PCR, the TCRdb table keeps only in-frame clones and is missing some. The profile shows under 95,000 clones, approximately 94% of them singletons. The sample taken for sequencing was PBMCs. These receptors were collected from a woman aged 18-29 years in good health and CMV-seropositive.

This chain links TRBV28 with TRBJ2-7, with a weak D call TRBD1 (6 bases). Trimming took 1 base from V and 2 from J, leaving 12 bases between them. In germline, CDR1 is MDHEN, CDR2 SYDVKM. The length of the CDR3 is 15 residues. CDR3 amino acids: CASSLLGAVPYEQYF. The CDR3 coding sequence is TGTGCCAGCAGTTTATTGGGGGCGGTTCCCTACGAGCAGTACTTC.

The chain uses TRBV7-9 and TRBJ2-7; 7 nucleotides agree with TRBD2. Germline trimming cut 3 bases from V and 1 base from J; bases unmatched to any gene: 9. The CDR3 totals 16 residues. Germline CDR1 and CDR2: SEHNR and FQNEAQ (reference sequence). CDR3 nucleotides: TGTGCCAGCAGCTTCGGGTCTAGCGGACAATCCTACGAGCAGTACTTC. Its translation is CASSFGSSGQSYEQYF.

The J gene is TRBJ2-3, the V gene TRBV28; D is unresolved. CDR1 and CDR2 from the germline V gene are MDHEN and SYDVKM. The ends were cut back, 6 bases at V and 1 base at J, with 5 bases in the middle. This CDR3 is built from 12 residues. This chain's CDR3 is CASRVGTDTQYF. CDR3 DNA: TGTGCCAGCAGAGTAGGCACAGATACGCAGTATTTT.

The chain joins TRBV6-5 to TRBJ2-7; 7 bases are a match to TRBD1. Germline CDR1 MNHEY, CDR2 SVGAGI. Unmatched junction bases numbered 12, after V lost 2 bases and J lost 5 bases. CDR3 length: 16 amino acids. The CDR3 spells CASSYRFTGQHHEQYF. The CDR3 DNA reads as TGTGCCAGCAGTTACCGTTTCACGGGACAGCACCACGAGCAGTACTTC.

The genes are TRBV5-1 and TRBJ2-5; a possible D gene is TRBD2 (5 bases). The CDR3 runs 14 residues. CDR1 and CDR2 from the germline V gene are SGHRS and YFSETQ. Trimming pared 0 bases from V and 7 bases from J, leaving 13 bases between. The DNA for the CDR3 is TGCGCCAGCAGCTTGGAGTGGGGAGAAGGGACCCAGTACTTC. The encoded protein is CASSLEWGEGTQYF. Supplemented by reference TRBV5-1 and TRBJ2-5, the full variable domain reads KAGVTQTPRYLIKTRGQQVTLSCSPISGHRSVSWYQQTPGQGLQFLFEYFSETQRNKGNFPGRFSGRQFSNSRSEMNVSTLELGDSALYLCASSLEWGEGTQYFGPGTRLLVL.

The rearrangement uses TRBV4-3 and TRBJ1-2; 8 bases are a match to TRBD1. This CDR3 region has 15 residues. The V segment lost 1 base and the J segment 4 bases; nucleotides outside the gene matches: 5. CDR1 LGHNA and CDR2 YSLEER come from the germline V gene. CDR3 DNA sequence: TGCGCCAGCAGCCAAGGGGACAGGACCATCTATGGCTACACCTTC. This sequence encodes CASSQGDRTIYGYTF.

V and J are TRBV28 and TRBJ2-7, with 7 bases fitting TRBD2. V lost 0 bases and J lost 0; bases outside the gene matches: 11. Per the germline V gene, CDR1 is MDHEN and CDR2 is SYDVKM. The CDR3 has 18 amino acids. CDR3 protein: CASSLWEGRGQSSYEQYF. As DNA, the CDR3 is TGTGCCAGCAGTTTATGGGAAGGGAGGGGCCAGAGCTCCTACGAGCAGTACTTC.